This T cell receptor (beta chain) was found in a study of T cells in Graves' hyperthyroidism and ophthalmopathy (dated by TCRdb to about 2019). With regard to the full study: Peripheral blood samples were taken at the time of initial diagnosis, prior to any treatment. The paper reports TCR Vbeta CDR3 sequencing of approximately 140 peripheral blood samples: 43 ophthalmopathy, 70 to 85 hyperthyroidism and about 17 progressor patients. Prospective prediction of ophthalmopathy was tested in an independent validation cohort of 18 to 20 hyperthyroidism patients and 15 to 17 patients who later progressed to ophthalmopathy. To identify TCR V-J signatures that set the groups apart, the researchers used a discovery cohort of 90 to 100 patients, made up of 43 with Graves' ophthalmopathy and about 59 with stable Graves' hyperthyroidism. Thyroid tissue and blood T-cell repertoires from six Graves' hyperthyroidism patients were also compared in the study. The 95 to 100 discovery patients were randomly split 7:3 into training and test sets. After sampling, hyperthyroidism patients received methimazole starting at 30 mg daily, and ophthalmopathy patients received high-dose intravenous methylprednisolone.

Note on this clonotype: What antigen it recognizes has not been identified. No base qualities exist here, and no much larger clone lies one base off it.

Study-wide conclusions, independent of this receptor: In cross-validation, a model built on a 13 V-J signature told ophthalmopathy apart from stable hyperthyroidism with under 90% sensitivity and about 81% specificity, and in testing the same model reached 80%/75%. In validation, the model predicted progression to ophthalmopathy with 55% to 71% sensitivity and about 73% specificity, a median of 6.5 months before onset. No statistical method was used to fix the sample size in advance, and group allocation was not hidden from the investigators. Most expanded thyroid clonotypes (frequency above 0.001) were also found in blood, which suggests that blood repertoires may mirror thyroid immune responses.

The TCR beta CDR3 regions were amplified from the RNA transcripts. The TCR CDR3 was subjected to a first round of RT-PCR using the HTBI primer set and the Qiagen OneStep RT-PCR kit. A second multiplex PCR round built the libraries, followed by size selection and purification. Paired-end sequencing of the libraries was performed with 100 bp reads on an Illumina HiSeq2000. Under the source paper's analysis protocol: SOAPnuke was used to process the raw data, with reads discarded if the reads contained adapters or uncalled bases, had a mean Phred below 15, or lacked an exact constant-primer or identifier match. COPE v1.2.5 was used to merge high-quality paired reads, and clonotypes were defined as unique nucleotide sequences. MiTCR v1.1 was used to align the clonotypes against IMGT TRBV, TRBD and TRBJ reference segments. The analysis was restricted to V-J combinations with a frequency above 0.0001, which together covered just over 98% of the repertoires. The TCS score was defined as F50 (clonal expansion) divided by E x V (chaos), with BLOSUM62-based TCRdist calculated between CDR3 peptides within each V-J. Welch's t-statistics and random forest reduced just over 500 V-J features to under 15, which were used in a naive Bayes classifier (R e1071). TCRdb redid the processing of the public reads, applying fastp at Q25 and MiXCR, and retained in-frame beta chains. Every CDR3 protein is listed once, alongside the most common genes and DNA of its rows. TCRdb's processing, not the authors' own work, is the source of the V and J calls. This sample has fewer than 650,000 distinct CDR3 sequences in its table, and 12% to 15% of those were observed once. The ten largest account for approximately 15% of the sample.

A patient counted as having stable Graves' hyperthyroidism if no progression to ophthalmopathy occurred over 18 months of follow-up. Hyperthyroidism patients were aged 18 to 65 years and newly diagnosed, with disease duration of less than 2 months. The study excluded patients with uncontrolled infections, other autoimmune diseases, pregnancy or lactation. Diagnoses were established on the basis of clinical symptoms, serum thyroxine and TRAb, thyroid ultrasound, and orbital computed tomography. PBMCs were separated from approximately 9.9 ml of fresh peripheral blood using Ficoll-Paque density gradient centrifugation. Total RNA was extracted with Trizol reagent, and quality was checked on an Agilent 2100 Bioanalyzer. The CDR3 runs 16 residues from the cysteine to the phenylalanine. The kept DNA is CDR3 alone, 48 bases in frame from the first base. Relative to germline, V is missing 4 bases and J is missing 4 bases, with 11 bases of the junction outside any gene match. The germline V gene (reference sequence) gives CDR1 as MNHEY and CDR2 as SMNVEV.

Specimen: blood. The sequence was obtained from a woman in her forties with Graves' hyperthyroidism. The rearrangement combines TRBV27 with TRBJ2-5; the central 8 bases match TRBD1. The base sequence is TGTGCCAGCAGTTCCCCAGGGGGCGCAAGGGGAGAGACCCAGTACTTC. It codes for CASSSPGGARGETQYF.